This record concerns one TCR beta chain sequence. In its sample, this clonotype was seen many times. What this receptor recognizes is not known. No quality values exist for individual bases; no much larger clone is one base distant. The library was obtained by RT-PCR. TCRdb shows the sequencer as NextSeq 550. TCRdb passed the public sequencing reads through fastp at Q25 and MiXCR, retaining productive beta sequences. A single entry per CDR3 protein holds the most common genes and DNA from its merged rows. The sample table contains hundreds of thousands of distinct CDR3 sequences; only one count was recorded for 15% to 20% of them. Together, the top ten hold over 6% of the sample. V is pared back by 6 bases and J by 5 bases, with 13 bases lying between the germline termini. Its CDR3 holds 12 amino acids, cysteine through phenylalanine. The kept DNA is CDR3 alone, 36 bases in frame from the first base. Based on the germline V gene (reference sequence), the CDR1 and CDR2 sequences are DFQATT and SNEGSKA.

This specimen comes from a study of patients and donors after allogeneic stem cell transplantation (dated by TCRdb to the early 2020s). This receptor chain uses TRBV20-1 and TRBJ1-1; perhaps TRBD1 is the D gene, with 5 bases matching. Material for sequencing was blood, either unsorted or a sorted T cell fraction (not recorded which). This TCR was sampled from a human donor who was either an allogeneic HSCT recipient or a stem cell or donor lymphocyte infusion donor (not recorded which). It is not recorded whose cells these are; they may come from a transplant donor. The DNA is TGCAGTGCCGGGGGGTGGTGGACTGAAGCTTTCTTT. Translated, it gives CSAGGWWTEAFF.